The 17 T cell receptor beta chains in this list originate from one sample, sequenced in a study of blood T cell repertoires in COVID-19. Method: immunoSEQ multiplex PCR; TCRdb's copy keeps in-frame clones and lacks some. The sample has under 250,000 clones, about 89% seen once; the top ten hold roughly 6.5%. Sequencing used peripheral blood. The receptors come from a man aged 55 to 70 who had recovered from COVID-19.

The chain links TRBV7-8 to TRBJ2-5, with TRBD1 identical over 9 bases. This CDR3 has 14 residues. CDR1 is SGHVS and CDR2 is FQNEAQ in the germline V gene. With V trimmed by 5 bases and J by 3 bases, 4 bases remained unmatched. The CDR3 protein is CASSRRTGEETQYF. CDR3 in DNA: TGTGCCAGCAGCCGACGGACAGGGGAAGAGACCCAGTACTTC.

The chain combines TRBV5-6 with TRBJ2-7; D is unresolved. Trimming took 4 bases from V and 4 from J, leaving 12 bases between them. This CDR3 comprises 13 residues. CDR1 SGHDT and CDR2 YYEEEE come from the germline V gene. The CDR3 coding sequence is TGTGCCAGCAGCCCTGGTTCGCGGTACGAGCAGTACTTC. It codes for CASSPGSRYEQYF.

J is TRBJ1-6 and V is TRBV7-9; TRBD1 is a possible D gene (5 bases). The CDR3 extends over 15 amino acids. Trimming pared 5 bases from V and 9 bases from J, leaving 17 bases between. Germline CDR1 SEHNR, CDR2 FQNEAQ (reference sequence). The CDR3 here is CASSPREPFGSPLHF. In DNA form, the CDR3 reads TGTGCCAGCAGCCCCAGGGAACCTTTCGGTTCACCCCTCCACTTT. The whole variable domain, filled in from reference TRBV7-9 and TRBJ1-6, reads DTGVSQNPRHKITKRGQNVTFRCDPISEHNRLYWYRQTLGQGPEFLTYFQNEAQLEKSRLLSDRFSAERPKGSFSTLEIQRTEQGDSAMYLCASSPREPFGSPLHFGNGTRLTVT.

The CDR3 nucleotides are TGTGCCAGCAGCGACCGTTTTAAGGGGAACCCCTACGAGCAGTACTTC. This gives the protein CASSDRFKGNPYEQYF. This sequence joins TRBV7-9 and TRBJ2-7, with a possible D match to TRBD1 (5 bases). V was trimmed by 5 bases and J by 2 bases, leaving 19 bases between them. In germline, CDR1 is SEHNR, CDR2 FQNEAQ (reference sequence). This CDR3 region has 16 residues.

The V call is TRBV28, the J call TRBJ1-4, with a tentative D call TRBD1 (5 bases). Germline values: CDR1 MDHEN, CDR2 SYDVKM. This CDR3 is 15 amino acids long. The ends were cut back, 6 bases at V and 0 bases at J, with 11 bases in the middle. The CDR3 spells CASRGTGPTNEKLFF. DNA of the CDR3: TGTGCCAGCAGAGGTACAGGTCCAACTAATGAAAAACTGTTTTTT.

This clone appeared once. CDR3 nucleotide sequence: TGTGCCAGCAGCTTAGGCAGGGGAAACTATGGCTACACCTTC. Amino acid sequence: CASSLGRGNYGYTF. The rearrangement joins TRBV11-2 to TRBJ1-2; D perhaps matches TRBD1 (6 bases). The length of the CDR3 is 14 residues. Per the germline V gene, CDR1 is SGHAT and CDR2 is FQNNGV. Trimming removed 1 base from V and 2 bases from J, with 8 bases in between.

The chain carries TRBV19 and TRBJ2-7; 9 bases are a match to TRBD1. Germline V gene sequence: CDR1 LNHDA, CDR2 SQIVND (reference sequence). V lost 6 bases to trimming and J lost 5 bases; unmatched junction nucleotides: 11. This CDR3 spans 15 amino acids. The CDR3 loop reads CASSIPGQGGDEQYF. Written as DNA, the CDR3 is TGTGCCAGTAGCATTCCGGGACAGGGAGGCGACGAGCAGTACTTC.

The CDR3 DNA sequence: TGTGCCAGCAGCCAACAGGGGAGAGGTCCCGCGAACGAGCAGTACTTC. It specifies CASSQQGRGPANEQYF. The chain is built from TRBV3-1 (or the pseudogene TRBV3-2) and TRBJ2-7, with D perhaps TRBD1 (6 bases). The CDR3 totals 16 residues. Per the germline V gene, CDR1 is LGHDT and CDR2 is YNNKEL (reference sequence). Trimming removed 2 bases at V and 5 bases at J, with 19 bases between.

The chain carries TRBV4-2 and TRBJ1-2; D unclear. The CDR3 contains 14 residues. V lost 0 bases and J 3 bases, leaving 8 bases between the germline ends. Germline values: CDR1 LGHNA, CDR2 YNFKEQ. CDR3 protein: CASSQDKRDYGYTF. As DNA, the CDR3 is TGTGCCAGCAGCCAAGATAAACGGGACTATGGCTACACCTTC.

V is TRBV6-5 and J is TRBJ1-3, with a tentative D call TRBD1 (6 bases). The CDR3 covers 14 residues. The V and J ends lost 5 bases and 1 base respectively, with 9 bases between them. The germline gives CDR1 MNHEY, CDR2 SVGAGI. CDR3 sequence reads: CASSTGKSGNTIYF. For the CDR3, the DNA is TGTGCCAGCAGTACAGGGAAATCTGGAAACACCATATATTTT.

The rearrangement links TRBV6-1 to TRBJ2-3; perhaps TRBD2 as D (7 bases). This CDR3 comprises 16 residues. Germline CDR1 and CDR2: MNHNS and SASEGT. V was clipped by 3 bases and J by 1 base, with 14 bases between them. This chain's CDR3 is CASSDLGGRRTDTQYF. CDR3 coding DNA: TGTGCCAGCAGTGATTTGGGGGGGCGGCGCACAGATACGCAGTATTTT.

The chain employs TRBV5-1 and TRBJ1-2; 11 bases map to TRBD1. Germline V CDR1 and CDR2: SGHRS, YFSETQ. This CDR3 is 13 amino acids long. V dropped 3 bases and J dropped 6; count of bases not matched to a gene: 1. As DNA, the CDR3 is TGCGCCAGCAGCTGGACAGGGGGCGATGGCTACACCTTC. Residues: CASSWTGGDGYTF.

Regarding this clone: Other DNA sequences in this sample translate to the same CDR3. V is TRBV7-3 and J is TRBJ2-5; 7 bases agree with TRBD2. Unmatched junction bases numbered 2, after V lost 5 bases and J lost 2 bases. Germline CDR1 SGHTA, CDR2 FQGTGA. The CDR3 is made up of 13 amino acids. The CDR3 region is CASSPGGQETQYF. The CDR3 DNA reads TGTGCCAGCAGCCCCGGGGGGCAAGAGACCCAGTACTTC.

CDR3 in amino acids: CASSVQGSGNQPQHF. Written as DNA, the CDR3 is TGTGCCAGTAGCGTCCAGGGGTCCGGCAATCAGCCCCAGCATTTT. The J gene is TRBJ1-5, the V gene TRBV19; D possibly corresponds to TRBD1 (6 bases). The CDR3 has 15 amino acids. CDR1 LNHDA and CDR2 SQIVND come from the germline V gene (reference sequence). V was trimmed by 6 bases and J by 2 bases, leaving 14 bases between them.

CDR3 in DNA: TGCGCCAGCAGCCCCCCGGGACAGGGTGTGTTGTATGGCTACACCTTC. Its protein is CASSPPGQGVLYGYTF. The gene calls are TRBV4-1 and TRBJ1-2; 9 bases fit TRBD1. The CDR3 covers 16 residues. CDR1 and CDR2 from the germline V gene are MGHRA and YSYEKL. The V and J ends lost 4 bases and 5 bases, in that order; junction bases with no gene match: 11.

The chain employs TRBV5-4 and TRBJ1-3; no clear D. Germline CDR1 SGHNT, CDR2 YYREEE (reference sequence). This CDR3 comprises 13 residues. Trimming stripped 3 bases from V and 0 bases from J, with 4 bases between. This CDR3 is CASSSISGNTIYF. CDR3 bases: TGTGCCAGCAGCTCAATCTCTGGAAACACCATATATTTT.

V usage is TRBV30 and J usage is TRBJ1-2, with D perhaps matching TRBD1 (6 bases). This CDR3 spans 15 amino acids. Germline CDR1 and CDR2: GTSNPN and SVGIG (reference sequence). Trimming pared 0 bases from V and 8 bases from J, leaving 19 bases between. This chain's CDR3 is CAWSVWSGEMRGYTF. Written as DNA, the CDR3 is TGTGCCTGGAGTGTATGGTCAGGGGAGATGCGGGGCTACACCTTC.